The sequence of this T cell receptor beta chain was determined in a study of blood T cell repertoires in COVID-19 (dated by TCRdb to 2018 to 2020). A note on the overall study: Collaborator samples came from the United States, Italy and Spain and covered acute and convalescent phases of COVID-19. The dataset comprised deeply sampled blood TCRbeta repertoires from subjects exposed to, actively infected with, or recovered from COVID-19. The material from the prospective study consisted of cDNA or gDNA derived from T cells, B-cell-depleted T cells, or PBMCs. Samples were obtained from the ongoing ImmuneRACE study (first 160 participants) and from some 1,200 subjects provided by 6 global collaborators. Where HLA class I and class II types were available, the types were taken from metadata supplied by the sample provider, not from assay-based typing. The sample metadata nearly always contained a de-identified subject ID, COVID-19 status, age in years and sex. The repertoires were released in a freely available public database meant as a resource for research on the immune response to SARS-CoV-2.

TCRbeta CDR3 regions were amplified from genomic DNA by means of the immunoSEQ Assay, a bias-controlled multiplex PCR. As for how the authors treated the data: The number of nucleated cells in each sample was estimated from the amplification of reference gene primers within the assay. Sequence reads were collapsed and filtered to measure the absolute abundance of every unique TCRbeta CDR3 rearrangement. For each sample, productive Simpson clonality was calculated by taking the square root of Simpson's diversity index across productive rearrangements. Held by TCRdb, this immuneACCESS table contains in-frame sequences only and omits some clones. Under half of the omission traces to an unresolved V gene where checked; the cause of the rest is unknown. The DNA gave D and trimming, while V, J and clone size come from that table. For this sample there are 200,000 to 250,000 clones; roughly 84% appear just once. Of the sample, about 3.8% is held by the ten largest clones.

Collaborating institutions collected whole blood in K2EDTA tubes following their own protocols. Collaborator samples were shipped for TCRbeta analysis as frozen whole blood, isolated PBMCs, or DNA extracted from either sample type. Taken from cysteine to phenylalanine, the CDR3 has 14 residues. Only the CDR3 portion is preserved as DNA: 42 bases, with reading frame beginning at the first base. CDR1 and CDR2 were assigned from the germline V gene as SGDLS and YYNGEE. V drops 0 bases and J drops 0 bases, leaving 6 bases in between. The study at large found these results: How much clinical and demographic metadata was included differed by source and by participant, and the metadata was provided uncurated.

This clone showed up just once. Its specific antigen is unknown. Base qualities were left out, and no much larger clone turns up one base away. The material sequenced was peripheral blood. This sequence originates from a woman of 80 years or more with acute or convalescent COVID-19. This receptor chain uses TRBV9 and TRBJ1-1, with no confidently assigned D gene. The sequence in DNA is TGTGCCAGCAGCGTAGGAGACATGAACACTGAAGCTTTCTTT. Its product reads: CASSVGDMNTEAFF.